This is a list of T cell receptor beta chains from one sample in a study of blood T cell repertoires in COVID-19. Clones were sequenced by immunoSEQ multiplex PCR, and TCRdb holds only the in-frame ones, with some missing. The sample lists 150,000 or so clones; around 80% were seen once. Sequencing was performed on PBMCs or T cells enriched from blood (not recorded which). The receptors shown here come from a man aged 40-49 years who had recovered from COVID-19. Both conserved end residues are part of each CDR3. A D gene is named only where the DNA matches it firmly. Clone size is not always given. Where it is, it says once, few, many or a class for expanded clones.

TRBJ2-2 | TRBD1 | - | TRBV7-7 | CASSSTGDTGELFF | TGTGCCAGCAGCTCTACAGGGGACACCGGGGAGCTGTTTTTT
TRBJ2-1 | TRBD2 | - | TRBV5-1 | CASSLAGGGPSNEQFF | TGCGCCAGCAGCTTGGCCGGCGGGGGGCCCTCCAATGAGCAGTTCTTC
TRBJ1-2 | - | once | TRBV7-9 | CASSLVRAGQTFPNYGYTF | TGTGCCAGCAGCTTAGTTCGGGCTGGACAGACCTTCCCTAACTATGGCTACACCTTC
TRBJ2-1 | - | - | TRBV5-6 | CASSPSTRYYNEQFF | TGTGCCAGCAGCCCGTCGACTAGGTATTATAATGAGCAGTTCTTC
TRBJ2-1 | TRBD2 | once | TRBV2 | CASNLFAGGPNEQFF | TGTGCCAGCAATTTGTTTGCGGGGGGGCCGAATGAGCAGTTCTTC
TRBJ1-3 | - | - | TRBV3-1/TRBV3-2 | CASSQDFLGSRSGNTIYF | TGTGCCAGCAGCCAAGATTTCTTGGGCAGTCGCTCTGGAAACACCATATATTTT
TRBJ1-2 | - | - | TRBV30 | CAWTWSGNYGYTF | TGTGCCTGGACATGGAGCGGCAACTATGGCTACACCTTC
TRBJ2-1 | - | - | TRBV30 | CAWSVPGGGYNEQFF | TGTGCCTGGAGTGTACCCGGGGGTGGCTACAATGAGCAGTTCTTC
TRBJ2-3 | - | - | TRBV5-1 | CARGGGGGTDTQYF | TGCGCCCGCGGGGGCGGGGGTGGCACAGATACGCAGTATTTT
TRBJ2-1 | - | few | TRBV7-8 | CASSLARDEQFF | TGTGCCAGCAGCTTAGCGCGGGATGAGCAGTTCTTC
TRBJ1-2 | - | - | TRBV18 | CASSPSSGVLANYGYTF | TGTGCCAGCTCACCCTCCTCGGGGGTGCTAGCTAACTATGGCTACACCTTC
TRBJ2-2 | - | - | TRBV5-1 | CASSLDSFNTGELFF | TGCGCCAGCAGCTTGGACTCCTTTAATACCGGGGAGCTGTTTTTT
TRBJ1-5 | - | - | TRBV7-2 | CASSLGAGRSNQPQHF | TGTGCCAGCAGCTTAGGAGCCGGGAGAAGCAATCAGCCCCAGCATTTT
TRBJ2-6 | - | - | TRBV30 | CAWSLGGFSGANVLTF | TGTGCCTGGAGCTTGGGAGGTTTCTCCGGGGCCAACGTCCTGACTTTC
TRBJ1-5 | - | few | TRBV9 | CASSEGLSRSQPQHF | TGTGCCAGCAGCGAAGGACTGTCAAGGAGTCAGCCCCAGCATTTT
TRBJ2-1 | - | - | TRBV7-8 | CASSLAGFGNEQFF | TGTGCCAGCAGCTTAGCCGGGTTCGGAAATGAGCAGTTCTTC
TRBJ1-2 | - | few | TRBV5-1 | CASSLTASMDGYTF | TGCGCCAGCAGCTTGACAGCCAGCATGGATGGCTACACCTTC
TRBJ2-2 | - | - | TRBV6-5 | CASSYPPSGNTGELFF | TGTGCCAGCAGTTACCCCCCAAGCGGAAACACCGGGGAGCTGTTTTTT
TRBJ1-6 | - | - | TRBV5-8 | CASSFQGPSVVALHF | TGTGCCAGCAGCTTCCAGGGCCCGTCGGTAGTAGCCCTCCACTTT
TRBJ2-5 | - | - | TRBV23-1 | CASSRGRNQETQYF | TGCGCCAGCAGTCGAGGGCGGAACCAAGAGACCCAGTACTTC